These 21 T cell receptor beta chains came from one sample sequenced in a study of T cell responses to AZD1222 COVID-19 vaccine (dated by TCRdb to the early 2020s). The library was prepared using the immunoSEQ multiplex PCR assay. As stored in TCRdb, this immuneACCESS dataset retains in-frame rearrangements with V and J assigned. A fraction of the clones does not appear; measured against another copy, unresolved V genes explain less than half of the discrepancy, and the remainder lacks a known reason. Within this sample are over 95,000 clones, with approximately 90% of them counted one time only. Clones ranked in the top ten supply approximately 4.5% of the sample. The sample's time point label, in plain terms: baseline before first vaccination. This specimen was peripheral blood, taken on day 0 of AZD1222 vaccination. The source of these receptors is an adult in good health.

The rearrangement links TRBV5-1 to TRBJ2-1; 7 bases line up with TRBD2. CDR1 is SGHRS and CDR2 is YFSETQ in the germline V gene. V shed 4 bases and J 10 bases; nucleotides not matched to a gene: 8. The CDR3 totals 13 residues. The CDR3 DNA follows: TGCGCCAGCAGCCGGGGACTATGGGAGGAGCAGTTCTTC. Its protein product is CASSRGLWEEQFF.

The V and J genes are TRBV7-8 and TRBJ1-2; a weak D match, TRBD1 (6 bases). Trimming removed 5 bases from V and 5 bases from J, with 21 bases in between. The CDR3 is 16 residues long. Germline lookup yields CDR1 SGHVS and CDR2 FQNEAQ. CDR3 residues: CASSPAVAGARYGYTF. DNA for the CDR3: TGTGCCAGCAGCCCAGCGGTGGCAGGGGCTCGGTATGGCTACACCTTC.

This chain joins TRBV7-2 and TRBJ1-6; unclear D gene. CDR1 is SGHTA, CDR2 FQGNSA, per germline. This CDR3 comprises 12 residues. The V and J ends lost 1 base and 9 bases respectively, with 4 bases between them. Here the CDR3 reads CASSLDASPLHF. The CDR3 DNA sequence: TGTGCCAGCAGCTTAGATGCTTCACCCCTCCACTTT.

This rearrangement joins TRBV4-1 to TRBJ1-5, with D perhaps TRBD1 (5 bases). The CDR3 extends over 16 amino acids. Deletions cut 2 bases from V and 0 bases from J, with 11 bases between. CDR1 is MGHRA and CDR2 is YSYEKL in the germline V gene. CDR3 loop: CASSQRQTGSNQPQHF. The CDR3 bases are TGCGCCAGCAGCCAAAGACAGACGGGTAGCAATCAGCCCCAGCATTTT.

V gene TRBV6-2 or TRBV6-3 combines with J gene TRBJ2-7, with TRBD2 identical over 11 bases. The CDR3 extends over 15 amino acids. V dropped 5 bases and J dropped 2; count of bases not matched to a gene: 5. Germline CDR1 reads MNHEY; CDR2 reads SVGEGT. CDR3 bases: TGTGCCAGCAGTCCCCGTAGCGGGGGGGCCTACGAGCAGTACTTC. It codes for CASSPRSGGAYEQYF.

The rearrangement uses TRBV18 and TRBJ1-6; D remains ambiguous. There are 15 residues in the CDR3. The V end lost 0 bases, the J end lost 7 bases, and 10 bases lay between the germline ends. The germline CDR1 and CDR2 sequences are KGHSH and LQKENI. The CDR3 region is CASSPPSTDNSPLHF. In DNA, the CDR3 is TGTGCCAGCTCACCACCGTCCACCGACAATTCACCCCTCCACTTT.

The rearrangement uses TRBV9 and TRBJ1-6, with D unresolved. This CDR3 has 14 residues. V was cut by 4 bases and J by 10 bases, with 15 bases left in between. Germline CDR1 is SGDLS and CDR2 is YYNGEE. The chain's CDR3 is CASSPREAGSPLHF. The CDR3 DNA sequence: TGTGCCAGCAGCCCCCGAGAGGCTGGCTCACCCCTCCACTTT.

The chain couples TRBV5-1 to TRBJ1-1; maybe TRBD1 (5 bases). The CDR3 extends over 12 amino acids. Trimming cost V 2 bases and J 10 bases, with 12 bases left between them. Looked up from germline, CDR1 is SGHRS and CDR2 is YFSETQ. DNA for the CDR3: TGCGCCAGCAGCTTAGAGGGGTTTGGAGCTTTCTTT. Protein: CASSLEGFGAFF.

The chain is built from TRBV5-8 and TRBJ1-6; maybe TRBD1 (5 bases). V was clipped by 3 bases and J by 3 bases, with 13 bases between them. The CDR3 runs 16 residues. Germline loops: CDR1 SGHTS, CDR2 YDEGEE. DNA of the CDR3: TGTGCCAGCAGCTCGACCGGACACCTCTATAATTCACCCCTCCACTTT. This gives the protein CASSSTGHLYNSPLHF.

V gene TRBV30 combines with J gene TRBJ1-6, with no clear D. The CDR3 is 13 residues long. Trimming left V 1 base short and J 7 bases short, with 8 bases between. Per the germline V gene, CDR1 is GTSNPN and CDR2 is SVGIG (reference sequence). The CDR3 DNA is TGTGCCTGGAGTGGGAGGGAAAATTCACCCCTCCACTTT. Translating it yields CAWSGRENSPLHF.

This CDR3 is CASSLREGLGTEAFF. CDR3 bases: TGCGCCAGCAGCCTCCGAGAGGGTTTGGGCACTGAAGCTTTCTTT. The rearrangement links TRBV4-1 to TRBJ1-1, with D unresolved. V was shortened by 4 bases and J by 4 bases, with 16 bases between the two germline ends. This CDR3 spans 15 amino acids. Germline CDR1 is MGHRA and CDR2 is YSYEKL.

The chain couples TRBV6-1 to TRBJ2-3; D gene unclear. This CDR3 spans 15 amino acids. In germline, CDR1 is MNHNS, CDR2 SASEGT. The germline V and J ends were trimmed by 2 bases and 1 base, with 10 bases remaining between them. The CDR3 DNA reads TGTGCCAGCAGTGAATTCAGCTTACGCACAGATACGCAGTATTTT. As protein: CASSEFSLRTDTQYF.

The rearrangement uses TRBV7-9 and TRBJ2-2, with TRBD1 identical over 9 bases. The V gene end was trimmed by 5 bases and the J gene end by 9 bases; junction bases not matched to a gene: 13. The germline V gene has CDR1 SEHNR and CDR2 FQNEAQ (reference sequence). The CDR3 has 16 amino acids. The CDR3 here is CASSPGTGSRRWELFF. CDR3 coding DNA: TGTGCCAGCAGCCCCGGGACAGGGTCACGGCGGTGGGAGCTGTTTTTT.

The chain joins TRBV6-6 to TRBJ1-2; 9 positions match TRBD1. Trimming cost V 6 bases and J 7 bases; bases outside gene matches: 6. The CDR3 consists of 13 residues. Per germline, CDR1 MNHNY and CDR2 SVGAGI (reference sequence). CDR3: CASSPRDRAGYTF. DNA for the CDR3: TGTGCCAGCAGCCCCCGGGACAGGGCTGGCTACACCTTC.

V and J are TRBV6-5 and TRBJ2-7; tentative D call: TRBD1 (6 bases). V was pared by 6 bases and J by 1 base, with 16 bases between. From germline, CDR1 is MNHEY and CDR2 SVGAGI. The CDR3 has 15 amino acids. As DNA, the CDR3 is TGTGCCAGCAGGGAGACCTTCGGACAGTCCTACGAGCAGTACTTC. This gives the protein CASRETFGQSYEQYF.

The chain is built from TRBV5-1 and TRBJ2-5; tentative D call: TRBD2 (7 bases). This CDR3 comprises 15 residues. Germline CDR1 SGHRS, CDR2 YFSETQ. V was pared by 0 bases and J by 5 bases, with 14 bases between. The CDR3: CASSLDWGGLETQYF. The CDR3 bases are TGCGCCAGCAGCTTGGATTGGGGGGGGCTGGAGACCCAGTACTTC.

The chain joins TRBV12-3 or TRBV12-4 to TRBJ2-1; D unresolved. The CDR3 contains 13 residues. Trimming took 7 bases from V and 6 from J, leaving 13 bases between them. The CDR3 loop reads CASTLPPANEQFF. Written as DNA, the CDR3 is TGTGCCAGCACCCTGCCCCCAGCCAATGAGCAGTTCTTC.

This chain uses TRBV4-1 with TRBJ2-3; TRBD1 is a possible D gene (5 bases). Germline V lookup: CDR1 MGHRA, CDR2 YSYEKL. This CDR3 spans 16 amino acids. V was cut by 0 bases and J by 0 bases, with 10 bases left in between. The CDR3, as DNA: TGCGCCAGCAGCCAAGACAGGGCTTCTAGCACAGATACGCAGTATTTT. It translates to CASSQDRASSTDTQYF.

The rearrangement uses TRBV18 and TRBJ1-4; D uncertain. This CDR3 spans 17 amino acids. Per the germline V gene, CDR1 is KGHSH and CDR2 is LQKENI. With 5 bases removed from V and 0 bases from J, the gap between germline ends came to 16 bases. The CDR3 DNA reads as TGTGCCAGCTCAGCCCGGCCCCAGGAAACAACTAATGAAAAACTGTTTTTT. It is translated as CASSARPQETTNEKLFF.

The V gene is TRBV2, the J gene TRBJ1-1; 7 bases agree with TRBD1. Germline V gene data show CDR1 as SNHLY and CDR2 as FYNNEI. V shed 6 bases, J shed 2 bases, and the junction held 6 bases outside the gene matches. This CDR3 contains 14 residues. Here the CDR3 DNA reads TGTGCCAGCAGGGTGGACAGGCCAAACACTGAAGCTTTCTTT. This encodes CASRVDRPNTEAFF.

The chain has TRBV5-1 and TRBJ1-1; 9 bases align to TRBD1. Losses at the gene ends were 4 bases for V and 5 bases for J; bases not matched to a gene: 6. From germline, CDR1 is SGHRS and CDR2 YFSETQ. This CDR3 has 14 amino acids. The DNA of the CDR3 is TGCGCCAGCAGCATGGACAGGGGATTTACTGAAGCTTTCTTT. Protein: CASSMDRGFTEAFF.